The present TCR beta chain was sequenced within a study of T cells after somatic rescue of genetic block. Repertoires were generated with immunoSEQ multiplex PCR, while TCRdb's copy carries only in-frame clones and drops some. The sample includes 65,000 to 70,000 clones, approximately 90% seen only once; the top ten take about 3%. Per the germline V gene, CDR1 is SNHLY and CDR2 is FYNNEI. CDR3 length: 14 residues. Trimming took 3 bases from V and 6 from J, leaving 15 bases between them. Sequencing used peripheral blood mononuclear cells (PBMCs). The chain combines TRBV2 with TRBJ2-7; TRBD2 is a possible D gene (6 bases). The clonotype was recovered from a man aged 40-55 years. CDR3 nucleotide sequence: TGTGCCAGCAGTGAGGGTCCCAAGGAGGGCGAGCAGTACTTC. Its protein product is CASSEGPKEGEQYF.